The 18 T cell receptor beta chains presented below share a single source sample, sequenced in a study of blood T cell repertoires in COVID-19. This table comes from immunoSEQ multiplex PCR, and its TCRdb copy is limited to in-frame clones, with some not included. This sample carries roughly 100,000 clones, roughly 80% of them seen once, and the ten largest clones take 15%. The sample was peripheral blood. These receptors all stem from a woman of 80 years or more with acute or convalescent COVID-19.

The gene calls are TRBV7-2 and TRBJ2-3; possible D gene TRBD2, 6 bases. CDR3 length: 14 amino acids. The V end was cut by 2 bases, the J end by 4 bases, with 10 bases between. Germline assignment: CDR1 SGHTA and CDR2 FQGNSA. The CDR3: CASSLFGSADTQYF. The CDR3 DNA sequence: TGTGCCAGCAGCTTATTCGGGAGCGCAGATACGCAGTATTTT.

The rearrangement uses TRBV27 and TRBJ2-2; perhaps TRBD1 as D (6 bases). Germline loops: CDR1 MNHEY, CDR2 SMNVEV (reference sequence). The CDR3 length is 14 residues. V gave up 6 bases and J gave up 7 bases, with 15 bases separating them. CDR3 in DNA: TGTGCCAGCAGCGGATCAGGGGCAGTCGGGGAGCTGTTTTTT. Its protein is CASSGSGAVGELFF.

The V call is TRBV19, the J call TRBJ2-2, with a weak D call TRBD1 (5 bases). Germline CDR1 reads LNHDA; CDR2 reads SQIVND (reference sequence). The CDR3 runs to 16 residues. Between the trimmed V and J ends, which lost 5 bases and 7 bases, there was a span of 20 bases. CDR3 residues: CASSLTGPWVSGELFF. CDR3 nucleotides: TGTGCCAGTAGTCTTACAGGTCCCTGGGTTAGCGGGGAGCTGTTTTTT.

V usage is TRBV2 and J usage is TRBJ1-3; D unresolved. CDR1 is SNHLY and CDR2 is FYNNEI in the germline V gene. This CDR3 spans 14 amino acids. V gave up 3 bases and J gave up 2 bases, with 8 bases separating them. In nucleotides, the CDR3 is TGTGCCAGCAGTGAGGAGGGAGCTGGAAACACCATATATTTT. This translates into CASSEEGAGNTIYF.

The chain links TRBV7-6 to TRBJ2-2, with 10 bases aligning to TRBD2. The V gene end was trimmed by 5 bases and the J gene end by 4 bases; junction bases not matched to a gene: 10. Germline-derived CDR1 and CDR2 are SGHVS and FNYEAQ. The CDR3 has 17 residues. Written as DNA, the CDR3 is TGTGCCAGCAGCCCGGAGGGTACTAGCGGGGCCACCGGGGAGCTGTTTTTT. It codes for CASSPEGTSGATGELFF.

This chain uses TRBV7-8 with TRBJ1-2; D may be TRBD1 (6 bases). CDR3 length: 14 amino acids. Deletions cut 5 bases from V and 0 bases from J, with 10 bases between. In germline, CDR1 is SGHVS, CDR2 FQNEAQ. The CDR3 sequence: CASSPRDTNYGYTF. CDR3 nucleotides: TGTGCCAGCAGCCCACGGGACACTAACTATGGCTACACCTTC.

This clone occurred once. The rearrangement uses TRBV3-1 (or the pseudogene TRBV3-2) and TRBJ2-3; D may be TRBD2 (6 bases). The CDR3 is 13 amino acids. Between the trimmed V and J ends, which lost 6 bases and 2 bases, there was a span of 9 bases. Germline assignment: CDR1 LGHDT and CDR2 YNNKEL (reference sequence). CDR3 loop: CASREGNTDTQYF. CDR3 nucleotides: TGTGCCAGCAGGGAGGGAAACACAGATACGCAGTATTTT.

The chain has TRBV18 and TRBJ2-1; a weak D match, TRBD2 (5 bases). CDR3 length: 16 residues. From germline, CDR1 is KGHSH and CDR2 LQKENI. Trimming removed 4 bases at V and 2 bases at J, with 15 bases between. CDR3 loop: CASSRRTELTYNEQFF. As DNA, the CDR3 is TGTGCCAGCTCACGGAGGACGGAGCTGACCTACAATGAGCAGTTCTTC.

The chain carries TRBV27 and TRBJ2-2; TRBD1 matches 7 bases. CDR1 is MNHEY and CDR2 is SMNVEV in the germline V gene (reference sequence). CDR3 length: 14 amino acids. Germline trimming cut 6 bases from V and 6 bases from J; bases unmatched to any gene: 7. CDR3 protein: CASRQGFNAGELFF. CDR3 DNA: TGTGCCAGCAGACAGGGGTTCAACGCCGGGGAGCTGTTTTTT.

This CDR3 reads CAISEGTGSNTGELFF. CDR3 nucleotides: TGTGCCATCAGTGAGGGGACAGGTTCGAACACCGGGGAGCTGTTTTTT. The chain carries TRBV10-3 and TRBJ2-2; the match to TRBD1 covers 8 bases. This CDR3 has 16 residues. Trimming removed 2 bases from V and 0 bases from J; junction bases left unmatched: 2. Germline V gives CDR1 ENHRY, CDR2 SYGVKD.

The chain links TRBV14 to TRBJ2-3, with TRBD2 matching over 7 bases. Unmatched junction bases numbered 3, after V lost 2 bases and J lost 1 base. Germline V lookup: CDR1 SGHDN, CDR2 FVKESK. CDR3 size: 15 residues. The CDR3 is CASSQTSAGTDTQYF. The CDR3 nucleotides are TGTGCCAGCAGCCAAACTAGCGCAGGCACAGATACGCAGTATTTT.

V and J are TRBV19 and TRBJ1-2; D is possibly TRBD1 (5 bases). Germline assignment: CDR1 LNHDA and CDR2 SQIVND (reference sequence). V lost 2 bases and J 0 bases, leaving 7 bases between the germline ends. The CDR3 has 14 amino acids. As DNA, the CDR3 is TGTGCCAGTAGTATAAGGGGTTCTAACTATGGCTACACCTTC. Protein: CASSIRGSNYGYTF.

In the case of this clone: Mismatch with germline at one junction end may stem from a read error. The genes are TRBV4-2 and TRBJ1-6, with a possible D match to TRBD1 (6 bases). Germline values: CDR1 LGHNA, CDR2 YNFKEQ. This CDR3 spans 13 amino acids. The CDR3 reads CASSQDLQGLPFF. CDR3 DNA sequence: TGTGCCAGCAGCCAAGACCTACAGGGTTTACCTTTTTTT.

The chain employs TRBV10-3 and TRBJ1-5, with a tentative D call TRBD1 (5 bases). With 6 bases removed from V and 5 bases from J, the gap between germline ends came to 11 bases. This CDR3 has 13 amino acids. Germline assignment: CDR1 ENHRY and CDR2 SYGVKD. The CDR3, as DNA: TGTGCCATCAGGCGGGACGAAGATCAGCCCCAGCATTTT. This sequence encodes CAIRRDEDQPQHF.

This rearrangement joins TRBV13 to TRBJ2-5; maybe TRBD2 (5 bases). V dropped 4 bases and J dropped 5 bases, with 20 bases sitting between them. Germline lookup yields CDR1 PRHDT and CDR2 FYEKMQ (reference sequence). The CDR3 is made up of 16 amino acids. The CDR3 DNA is TGTGCCAGCAGCTCCCAGCTCGACGGCCGAGGGGAGACCCAGTACTTC. It is translated as CASSSQLDGRGETQYF. The full variable domain, rest sourced from reference TRBV13 and TRBJ2-5, is AAGVIQSPRHLIKEKRETATLKCYPIPRHDTVYWYQQGPGQDPQFLISFYEKMQSDKGSIPDRFSAQQFSDYHSELNMSSLELGDSALYFCASSSQLDGRGETQYFGPGTRLLVL.

As regards this clone: Other DNA sequences of this sample code for an identical CDR3. The gene calls are TRBV7-2 and TRBJ1-2; 8 nucleotides line up with TRBD1. CDR1 and CDR2 from the germline V gene are SGHTA and FQGNSA. J gave up 0 bases and V 5 bases, and 5 bases lay outside the gene matches. This CDR3 is built from 15 residues. CDR3 in amino acids: CASSPTGGANYGYTF. DNA of the CDR3: TGTGCCAGCAGCCCTACAGGGGGGGCTAACTATGGCTACACCTTC.

The gene calls are TRBV23-1 and TRBJ1-2; D call uncertain. TRBV23-1 is treated as an ORF (open reading frame) with a function not yet certain. CDR3 size: 15 residues. Deletions cut 0 bases from V and 3 bases from J, with 11 bases between. The CDR3 nucleotides are TGCGCCAGCAGTCAATCCATCGGCAGGTACTATGGCTACACCTTC. Protein sequence: CASSQSIGRYYGYTF.

The chain combines TRBV14 with TRBJ2-2, with 8 bases lining up with TRBD2. Germline values: CDR1 SGHDN, CDR2 FVKESK. The length of the CDR3 is 12 residues. The ends lost 8 bases at V and 7 bases at J; junction bases unmatched: 3. CDR3 in amino acids: CASRLAGGELFF. The CDR3 DNA is TGTGCCAGCCGTCTAGCGGGCGGGGAGCTGTTTTTT.